This TCR beta chain was found in a study of T cells in Graves' hyperthyroidism and ophthalmopathy. Trimming took off 3 bases at V and 6 bases at J, with 9 bases between the two ends. From germline, CDR1 is KGHSH and CDR2 LQKENI. The CDR3 has 13 residues. Amplification of TCR beta CDR3 regions was performed using RNA transcripts as template. The HTBI primer set drove a first-round RT-PCR of the TCR CDR3. TCRdb reprocessed the multiplex PCR reads with MiXCR, giving one entry per CDR3 protein. The data contain some 760,000 distinct CDR3 sequences, 14% of them singletons. The sample holds many counts of this clonotype.

The chain recombines TRBV18 with TRBJ1-5; D remains unclear. Material for sequencing was blood. The receptor comes from a woman aged 18-29 years with Graves' hyperthyroidism. In DNA, the CDR3 is TGTGCCAGCTCACCTGATAGGAGTCAGCCCCAGCATTTT. The encoded protein is CASSPDRSQPQHF.